The rows below give T cell receptor beta chains drawn from one sample of a study of T cell changes during pregnancy in multiple sclerosis. The data were produced by immunoSEQ multiplex PCR, yet TCRdb's version contains in-frame clones alone and is incomplete. The table lists tens of thousands of clones, just under 90% of them singletons. The sequences come from CD4+ T cells from peripheral blood mononuclear cells, collected in the first trimester of pregnancy. All receptors derive from a female donor with multiple sclerosis, enrolled in a pregnancy study. The CDR3 runs from the conserved cysteine through the conserved F or W. D genes are given only for firm matches. A row's size may be missing; if present it is once, few, many or a size class.

CDR3 protein	CDR3 DNA	clone size	J gene	D gene	V gene
CAWDASGGAHEQFF	TGTGCCTGGGATGCTAGCGGGGGGGCCCATGAGCAGTTCTTC	once	TRBJ2-1	TRBD2	TRBV30
CASGGVSGTGGLSYGYTF	TGCGCCAGCGGTGGGGTATCCGGGACAGGGGGCTTGAGCTATGGCTACACCTTC	-	TRBJ1-2	TRBD1	TRBV5-1
CASSQLGQGLRETQYF	TGTGCCAGCAGCCAACTGGGACAGGGATTGAGAGAGACCCAGTACTTC	-	TRBJ2-5	TRBD1	TRBV6-6
CASSPNGQPNEKLFF	TGTGCCAGCTCACCAAACGGACAGCCTAATGAAAAACTGTTTTTT	-	TRBJ1-4	-	TRBV18
CASSPDRGQDTQYF	TGTGCCAGCTCCCCGGACAGGGGGCAAGATACGCAGTATTTT	-	TRBJ2-3	TRBD1	TRBV25-1
CATSGRPGQGTDTQYF	TGTGCCACCAGCGGAAGACCGGGACAGGGAACGGATACGCAGTATTTT	many	TRBJ2-3	TRBD1	TRBV15
CASSRESYNEQFF	TGTGCCAGCAGCCGCGAATCCTACAATGAGCAGTTCTTC	few	TRBJ2-1	-	TRBV6-5
CASSEIAKNIQYF	TGTGCCAGCAGTGAGATAGCCAAAAACATTCAGTACTTC	-	TRBJ2-4	-	TRBV6-5
CASSVRGGSPLHF	TGTGCCAGCAGCGTCCGAGGGGGTTCACCCCTCCACTTT	-	TRBJ1-6	-	TRBV9
CASSQLPGGTGGMNTEAFF	TGCGCCAGCAGTCAATTACCGGGCGGGACAGGGGGGATGAACACTGAAGCTTTCTTT	-	TRBJ1-1	TRBD1	TRBV23-1
CASSFMRSGSLSTDTQYF	TGTGCCAGCAGCTTTATGAGATCCGGGAGCCTCAGCACAGATACGCAGTATTTT	-	TRBJ2-3	-	TRBV7-3
CASSEGGQGKNIQYF	TGTGCCAGCAGTGAAGGGGGACAAGGCAAAAACATTCAGTACTTC	-	TRBJ2-4	-	TRBV2
CASSPTSHYEQFF	TGTGCCAGCAGCCCGACTAGCCACTATGAGCAGTTCTTC	-	TRBJ2-1	TRBD2	TRBV27
CARSLRTGAMTFF	TGTGCCAGAAGCCTTCGGACAGGGGCTATGACTTTCTTT	-	TRBJ1-1	TRBD1	TRBV5-3
CASSDLGQAPYEQYF	TGTGCCAGCAGTGATTTGGGCCAGGCGCCGTACGAGCAGTACTTC	-	TRBJ2-7	-	TRBV2
CASSRGLAGGGDTQYF	TGTGCCAGCAGCCGGGGACTAGCGGGAGGTGGAGATACGCAGTATTTT	once	TRBJ2-3	TRBD2	TRBV5-5
CARSTGESSYNEQFF	TGCGCCAGATCTACCGGGGAGAGCTCCTACAATGAGCAGTTCTTC	-	TRBJ2-1	-	TRBV10-1
CASSLRNEQFF	TGTGCCAGCAGTTTACGCAATGAGCAGTTCTTC	-	TRBJ2-1	-	TRBV28
CASRGHLLNTEAFF	TGTGCCAGCAGAGGACACCTCCTGAACACTGAAGCTTTCTTT	-	TRBJ1-1	-	TRBV6-1
CASSLLGDYYNEQFF	TGTGCCAGCAGCTTACTCGGGGACTATTACAATGAGCAGTTCTTC	-	TRBJ2-1	TRBD2	TRBV7-3
CAISALGLAGQETQYF	TGTGCCATCAGTGCGCTCGGACTAGCGGGTCAAGAGACCCAGTACTTC	-	TRBJ2-5	TRBD2	TRBV10-3
CASITYEQYF	TGTGCCAGCATTACCTACGAGCAGTACTTC	-	TRBJ2-7	-	TRBV27
CASSQDPGNSNQPQHF	TGCGCCAGCAGCCAAGATCCGGGTAATAGCAATCAGCCCCAGCATTTT	few	TRBJ1-5	-	TRBV4-1
CASSTYSRSSYEQYF	TGTGCCAGCAGTACATATAGCCGGAGCTCCTACGAGCAGTACTTC	-	TRBJ2-7	-	TRBV28
CASSIQGQDYEQYF	TGTGCCAGTAGTATCCAGGGACAGGACTACGAGCAGTACTTC	-	TRBJ2-7	TRBD1	TRBV19
CASSVRGGHNEQFF	TGTGCCAGCAGCGTTCGGGGGGGCCACAATGAGCAGTTCTTC	-	TRBJ2-1	TRBD2	TRBV11-3
CASSPGQGLVNTEAFF	TGTGCCAGCTCACCAGGGCAGGGGCTTGTGAACACTGAAGCTTTCTTT	-	TRBJ1-1	-	TRBV18
CASSFSGLPNQPQHF	TGTGCCAGCAGCTTTTCAGGGCTTCCTAATCAGCCCCAGCATTTT	-	TRBJ1-5	-	TRBV7-2
CASSYGAAREETQYF	TGTGCCAGCAGTTACGGAGCCGCCAGGGAAGAGACCCAGTACTTC	-	TRBJ2-5	-	TRBV6-5
CAWSVVGDTYGYTF	TGTGCCTGGAGTGTTGTGGGGGACACCTATGGCTACACCTTC	-	TRBJ1-2	-	TRBV30
CASSLTGYKSEKLFF	TGTGCCAGCAGCCTAACAGGGTATAAGTCGGAAAAACTGTTTTTT	once	TRBJ1-4	-	TRBV7-2
CASSEGGGLAGRTDTQYF	TGTGCCAGCAGTGAGGGGGGGGGACTAGCGGGACGCACAGATACGCAGTATTTT	-	TRBJ2-3	TRBD2	TRBV6-1
CASSPDRGSINLLPYEQYF	TGTGCCAGCTCACCGGACAGGGGTTCCATCAATCTACTCCCCTACGAGCAGTACTTC	-	TRBJ2-7	TRBD1	TRBV18
CASSSGSYEQYF	TGTGCCAGCTCTAGCGGGAGCTACGAGCAGTACTTC	-	TRBJ2-7	TRBD2	TRBV14
CASSQFPRLATGLNTEAFF	TGCGCCAGCAGCCAATTCCCCCGGCTGGCGACAGGGTTAAACACTGAAGCTTTCTTT	-	TRBJ1-1	TRBD1	TRBV4-1
CASRFQNRGFTEAFF	TGTGCCAGCAGATTCCAAAACAGGGGTTTCACTGAAGCTTTCTTT	-	TRBJ1-1	-	TRBV21-1
CASSRRPGLAGPDTQYF	TGTGCCAGTAGTCGTCGCCCGGGACTAGCGGGGCCAGATACGCAGTATTTT	-	TRBJ2-3	TRBD2	TRBV19
CASCLAGAYEQYF	TGTGCCAGCTGTTTAGCAGGGGCCTACGAGCAGTACTTC	once	TRBJ2-7	-	TRBV6-1
CASSLREAYTGELFF	TGTGCCAGCAGCCTCAGGGAGGCTTACACCGGGGAGCTGTTTTTT	-	TRBJ2-2	-	TRBV7-2
CASRFQGASGYTF	TGTGCCAGCAGATTCCAGGGGGCCTCTGGCTACACCTTC	once	TRBJ1-2	TRBD1	TRBV6-1
CSVESGSTDEQFF	TGCAGCGTTGAAAGCGGGAGCACCGATGAGCAGTTCTTC	-	TRBJ2-1	TRBD2	TRBV29-1
CASSVSGTTDTQYF	TGTGCCAGTAGTGTCAGCGGGACCACAGATACGCAGTATTTT	-	TRBJ2-3	TRBD2	TRBV19
CASSTGETQYF	TGTGCCAGTAGTACAGGGGAGACCCAGTACTTC	-	TRBJ2-5	-	TRBV19
CASSRGQIYEQYF	TGTGCCAGCAGTCGGGGACAGATCTACGAGCAGTACTTC	-	TRBJ2-7	TRBD1	TRBV2
CASTKIDRGLGNTIYF	TGTGCCAGCACCAAAATAGACAGGGGGCTAGGAAACACCATATATTTT	-	TRBJ1-3	TRBD1	TRBV28
CASSLNLAGASLYNEQFF	TGTGCCAGCAGCCTGAACTTAGCGGGGGCCTCTCTCTACAATGAGCAGTTCTTC	-	TRBJ2-1	TRBD2	TRBV5-5
CASSEISGQPQHF	TGTGCCAGCAGTGAAATCTCGGGTCAGCCCCAGCATTTT	-	TRBJ1-5	-	TRBV6-1
CASSLVGGDTEAFF	TGTGCCAGCAGCTTAGTCGGGGGTGACACTGAAGCTTTCTTT	-	TRBJ1-1	-	TRBV7-2
CASRARRQPLTGGVPFYTF	TGTGCCAGCAGAGCTCGACGCCAACCCCTGACAGGGGGCGTACCCTTCTACACCTTC	-	TRBJ1-2	TRBD1	TRBV2
CASSTLAADTQYF	TGTGCCAGCAGCACCCTAGCTGCAGATACGCAGTATTTT	-	TRBJ2-3	-	TRBV6-1
CASRPREGGELFF	TGTGCTAGCAGACCCCGTGAGGGAGGGGAGCTGTTTTTT	-	TRBJ2-2	-	TRBV7-7